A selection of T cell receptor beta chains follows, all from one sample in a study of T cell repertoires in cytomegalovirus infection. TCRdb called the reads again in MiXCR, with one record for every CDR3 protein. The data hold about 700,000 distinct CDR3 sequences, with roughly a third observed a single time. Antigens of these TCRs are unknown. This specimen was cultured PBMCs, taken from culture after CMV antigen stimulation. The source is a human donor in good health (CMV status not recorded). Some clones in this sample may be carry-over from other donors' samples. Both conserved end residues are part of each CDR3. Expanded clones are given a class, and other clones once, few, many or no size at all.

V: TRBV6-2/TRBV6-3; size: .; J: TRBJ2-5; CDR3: CASSQSGPTQETQYF
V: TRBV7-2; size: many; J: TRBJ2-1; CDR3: CASSTRTGTEQFF
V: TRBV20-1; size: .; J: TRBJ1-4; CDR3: CSAKQGVAEKLFF
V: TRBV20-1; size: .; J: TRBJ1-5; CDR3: CSARPQGGNQPQHF
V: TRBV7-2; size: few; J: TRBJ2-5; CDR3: CASSLGSALETQYF
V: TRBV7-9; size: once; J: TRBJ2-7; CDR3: CASSFVLAGVGEQYF
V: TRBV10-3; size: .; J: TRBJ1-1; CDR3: CASIRDRGGTEAFF
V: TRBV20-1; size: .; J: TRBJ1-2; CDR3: CSAGAGYGYTF
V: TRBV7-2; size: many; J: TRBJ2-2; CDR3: CASSLGQGETGELFF
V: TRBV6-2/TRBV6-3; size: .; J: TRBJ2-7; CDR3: CASSSWVGEQYF
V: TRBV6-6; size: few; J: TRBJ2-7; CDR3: CASSFGRGPSYEQYF
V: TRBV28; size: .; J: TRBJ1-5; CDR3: CASSLLTGGHQPQHF
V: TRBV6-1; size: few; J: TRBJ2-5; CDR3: CASSVLVQETQYF
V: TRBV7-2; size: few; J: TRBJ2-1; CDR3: CASSPGGPGNEQFF
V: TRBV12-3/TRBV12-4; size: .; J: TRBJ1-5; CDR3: CASKQGRNQPQHF
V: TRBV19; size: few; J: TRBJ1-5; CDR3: CASSMDHGNQPQHF
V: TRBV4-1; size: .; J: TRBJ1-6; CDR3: CASSQSPGGSYNSPLHF
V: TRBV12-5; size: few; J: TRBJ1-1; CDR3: CASGLSPFAGGFNTEAFF
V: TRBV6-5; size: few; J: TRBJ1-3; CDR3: CASSRTGNTIYF
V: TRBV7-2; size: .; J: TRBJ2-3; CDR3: CASSLTRGRGQDTQYF
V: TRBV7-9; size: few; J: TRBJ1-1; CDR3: CASSQQINTEAFF
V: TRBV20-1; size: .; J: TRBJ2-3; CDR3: CSARALGQNTDTQYF
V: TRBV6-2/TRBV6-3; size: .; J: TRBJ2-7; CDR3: CASSRDRGLEQYF
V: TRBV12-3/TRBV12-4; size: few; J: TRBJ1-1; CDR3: CASSTRGRTEAFF
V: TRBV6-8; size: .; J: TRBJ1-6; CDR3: CASSYERDGSPLHF
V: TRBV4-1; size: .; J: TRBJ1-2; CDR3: CASSPERTFYGYTF
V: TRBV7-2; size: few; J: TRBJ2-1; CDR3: CASSPNGRNNEQFF
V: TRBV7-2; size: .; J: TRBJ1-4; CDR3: CASSLAMGDNEKLFF
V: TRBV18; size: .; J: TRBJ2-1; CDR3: CASSPRAKSGGAREQFF
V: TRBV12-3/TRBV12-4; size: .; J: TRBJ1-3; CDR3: CASSPSRPSGNTIYF
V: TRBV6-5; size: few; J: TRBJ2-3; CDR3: CASTRLAGTDTQYF
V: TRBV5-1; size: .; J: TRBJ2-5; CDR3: CASSPGTGQRETQYF
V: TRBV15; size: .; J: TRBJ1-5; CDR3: CATGGASNQPQHF